The 23 T cell receptor beta chains below all came from one sample that was sequenced in a study of T cell repertoires in cytomegalovirus infection. TCRdb reprocessed the reads with MiXCR, giving one entry per CDR3 protein. The data contain more than 400,000 distinct CDR3 sequences, around 27% of them singletons. Sequencing was carried out using PBMCs. These receptors originate from a human donor in good health (CMV status not recorded). Some clones in this sample may be carry-over from other donors' samples.

This clonotype occurred a few times. V gene TRBV24-1 combines with J gene TRBJ2-1; 11 nucleotides line up with TRBD2. The CDR3 consists of 19 residues. CDR1 and CDR2 from the germline V gene are KGHDR and SFDVKD. V gave up 0 bases and J gave up 0 bases; unmatched junction bases: 6. CDR3 in amino acids: CATSDLATSGITSYNEQFF. In DNA form, the CDR3 reads TGTGCCACCAGTGATTTGGCGACTAGCGGGATTACCTCCTACAATGAGCAGTTCTTC.

The chain joins TRBV20-1 to TRBJ1-1; no definite D call. V was shortened by 3 bases and J by 7 bases, with 12 bases between the two germline ends. The CDR3 covers 12 residues. Germline V gene data show CDR1 as DFQATT and CDR2 as SNEGSKA (reference sequence). CDR3 in DNA: TGCAGTGCTAGTCTTGTGTTCCTTGAAGCTTTCTTT. Translating gives CSASLVFLEAFF.

The chain recombines TRBV30 with TRBJ1-2; perhaps TRBD1 as D (5 bases). Between the trimmed V and J ends, which lost 1 base and 4 bases, there was a span of 13 bases. Germline values: CDR1 GTSNPN, CDR2 SVGIG (reference sequence). The length of the CDR3 is 14 residues. The CDR3 region is CAWSEGMAGYGYTF. The CDR3 nucleotides are TGTGCCTGGAGTGAGGGGATGGCGGGCTATGGCTACACCTTC.

V gene TRBV20-1 combines with J gene TRBJ2-3; the D gene is possibly TRBD1 (5 bases). This CDR3 region has 14 residues. Germline V gives CDR1 DFQATT, CDR2 SNEGSKA (reference sequence). Deletions cut 5 bases from V and 0 bases from J, with 12 bases between. CDR3 bases: TGCAGTGCTCAACGACAGCCTAGCACAGATACGCAGTATTTT. Encoded protein: CSAQRQPSTDTQYF.

The chain has TRBV11-3 and TRBJ2-5, with D unresolved. Germline V gene data show CDR1 as SGHNT and CDR2 as YENEEA. Trimming pared 5 bases from V and 4 bases from J, leaving 8 bases between. CDR3 size: 12 residues. CDR3 in amino acids: CASSVTGETQYF. CDR3 coding DNA: TGTGCCAGCAGCGTGACTGGAGAGACCCAGTACTTC.

The chain recombines TRBV19 with TRBJ1-6; unclear D gene. Germline loops: CDR1 LNHDA, CDR2 SQIVND (reference sequence). The CDR3 runs 12 residues. V was trimmed by 5 bases and J by 10 bases, leaving 9 bases between them. CDR3 DNA sequence: TGTGCCAGTAGTGATCGTGAGTCACCCCTCCACTTT. Protein sequence: CASSDRESPLHF.

This rearrangement joins TRBV7-6 to TRBJ2-3; 7 bases map to TRBD1. The CDR3 covers 14 residues. Germline assignment: CDR1 SGHVS and CDR2 FNYEAQ. The trim removed 8 bases at V and 3 bases at J, leaving 8 bases unmatched. The CDR3 loop reads CASLQGKRTDTQYF. CDR3 nucleotides: TGTGCCAGCCTACAGGGGAAAAGGACAGATACGCAGTATTTT.

This clonotype has only a few counts. The V call is TRBV5-6, the J call TRBJ2-1, with TRBD1 identical over 8 bases. Germline assignment: CDR1 SGHDT and CDR2 YYEEEE. After removal of 3 bases from V and 7 bases from J, the junction contained 9 bases not matched to a gene. The CDR3 is made up of 15 amino acids. The CDR3: CASSYGTGLGNEQFF. The CDR3 DNA reads TGTGCCAGCAGCTACGGGACAGGTCTTGGGAATGAGCAGTTCTTC.

In its sample, this clonotype was seen many times. The gene calls are TRBV7-2 and TRBJ1-2, with D possibly matching TRBD1 (5 bases). Germline lookup yields CDR1 SGHTA and CDR2 FQGNSA. This CDR3 comprises 14 residues. Trimming left V 5 bases short and J 4 bases short, with 14 bases between. The CDR3 region has the DNA TGTGCCAGCAGCCAAGGGGCTTCTCGCTATGGCTACACCTTC. Translation gives CASSQGASRYGYTF.

As regards this clonotype: Relative to the germline gene, one junction end is altered; a read error may explain this. This chain uses TRBV7-6 with TRBJ2-1; D perhaps matches TRBD1 (6 bases). CDR3 length equals 14 residues. Looked up from germline, CDR1 is SGHVS and CDR2 is FNYEAQ. CDR3 protein: CASSLNTGKNEQFF. The CDR3 nucleotides are TGTGCTAGCAGCTTAAATACAGGGAAGAATGAGCAGTTCTTC.

This rearrangement joins TRBV11-2 to TRBJ1-1; D may be TRBD1 (5 bases). Looked up from germline, CDR1 is SGHAT and CDR2 is FQNNGV. CDR3 size: 14 residues. Deletions cut 5 bases from V and 8 bases from J, with 18 bases between. The chain's CDR3 is CASSQGTASGEAFF. The DNA of the CDR3 is TGTGCCAGCAGCCAAGGGACGGCTAGCGGGGAAGCTTTCTTT.

This clonotype was observed at least ten times. The rearrangement uses TRBV7-2 and TRBJ1-2, with TRBD1 matching 9 bases. This CDR3 spans 14 amino acids. V lost 3 bases to trimming and J lost 2 bases; unmatched junction nucleotides: 1. From germline, CDR1 is SGHTA and CDR2 FQGNSA. CDR3 in amino acids: CASSLGTGNYGYTF. As DNA, the CDR3 is TGTGCCAGCAGCTTGGGGACAGGGAACTATGGCTACACCTTC.

This clonotype was seen more than once but under ten times. The chain combines TRBV7-2 with TRBJ2-1; 11 nucleotides align to TRBD2. Per germline, CDR1 SGHTA and CDR2 FQGNSA. The CDR3 sequence is 16 residues long. V trimming: 8 bases; J trimming: 4 bases; junction bases outside the gene matches: 10. DNA of the CDR3: TGTGCCAGCTCCCGATTAGCGGGAGGGCCTTACAATGAGCAGTTCTTC. Protein product: CASSRLAGGPYNEQFF.

Of note for this clonotype: Compared with germline, one end of the junction differs, possibly owing to a read error. The chain uses TRBV7-7 and TRBJ2-1; D unresolved. CDR3 size: 12 residues. The germline gives CDR1 SSHAT, CDR2 FNYEAQ (reference sequence). The CDR3 protein is CTSSSGGDEQFF. CDR3 coding DNA: TGTACCAGCAGCTCTGGTGGGGATGAGCAGTTCTTC. Based on the CDR3 plus reference TRBV7-7 and TRBJ2-1, the full variable domain is GAGVSQSPRYKVTKRGQDVTLRCDPISSHATLYWYQQALGQGPEFLTYFNYEAQPDKSGLPSDRFSAERPEGSISTLTIQRTEQRDSAMYRCTSSSGGDEQFFGPGTRLTVL.

This clonotype was counted only a few times. A junction end diverges from the germline sequence, so it may reflect a read error. This chain connects TRBV6-1 to TRBJ2-7; TRBD1 aligns across 8 bases. This CDR3 region has 14 residues. CDR1 is MNHNS, CDR2 SASEGT, per germline. This chain's CDR3 is CASREGTGGYEQYF. DNA for the CDR3: TGTGCCAGCAGGGAAGGGACAGGAGGGTACGAGCAGTACTTC.

The genes are TRBV2 and TRBJ2-1; D not resolved. Between the trimmed V and J ends, which lost 4 bases and 0 bases, there was a span of 10 bases. The germline CDR1 and CDR2 sequences are SNHLY and FYNNEI. This CDR3 has 15 amino acids. The CDR3 bases are TGTGCCAGCAGTGGGACGGTGAGCTCCTACAATGAGCAGTTCTTC. Amino acids: CASSGTVSSYNEQFF. The whole variable domain, filled in from reference TRBV2 and TRBJ2-1, reads EPEVTQTPSHQVTQMGQEVILRCVPISNHLYFYWYRQILGQKVEFLVSFYNNEISEKSEIFDDQFSVERPDGSNFTLKIRSTKLEDSAMYFCASSGTVSSYNEQFFGPGTRLTVL.

This clonotype appeared many times. The V gene is TRBV7-2, the J gene TRBJ1-2; D not certain. The CDR3 spans 12 residues. CDR1 and CDR2 from the germline V gene are SGHTA and FQGNSA. The V end was cut by 4 bases, the J end by 7 bases, with 10 bases between. CDR3 sequence: CASSYQAGGYTF. In nucleotides, the CDR3 is TGTGCCAGCAGCTATCAGGCGGGTGGCTACACCTTC.

This clonotype has just a few counts. The chain couples TRBV29-1 to TRBJ2-2; D is ambiguous. There are 13 residues in the CDR3. Trimming stripped 4 bases from V and 4 bases from J, with 10 bases between. Germline lookup yields CDR1 SQVTM and CDR2 ANQGSEA. The CDR3 region has the DNA TGCAGCGTTGGTTTCGGCATCACCGGGGAGCTGTTTTTT. It translates to CSVGFGITGELFF.

This chain joins TRBV7-2 and TRBJ2-7, with no clear D. CDR1 and CDR2 (germline): SGHTA, FQGNSA. Trimming stripped 3 bases from V and 3 bases from J, with 12 bases between. This CDR3 contains 14 residues. The CDR3 is CASSFFGSRYEQYV. For the CDR3, the DNA is TGTGCCAGCAGCTTTTTTGGTAGCCGCTACGAGCAGTACGTC.

The chain combines TRBV5-1 with TRBJ1-5; D is uncertain. CDR3 size: 13 residues. V lost 0 bases and J lost 8, with 9 bases in between. In germline, CDR1 is SGHRS, CDR2 YFSETQ. The CDR3 loop is CASSLGTGEPQHF. The CDR3, as DNA: TGCGCCAGCAGCTTGGGAACGGGTGAGCCCCAGCATTTT.

CDR3 DNA: TGTGCCAGTCGTTCGGACAGGGGGAATGCCCTCGTCAGACAGCCCCAGCATTTT. It encodes CASRSDRGNALVRQPQHF. V gene TRBV19 combines with J gene TRBJ1-5; 10 bases are shared with TRBD1. The CDR3 is made up of 18 amino acids. CDR1 and CDR2 (germline): LNHDA, SQIVND (reference sequence). After removal of 8 bases from V and 7 bases from J, the junction contained 20 bases not matched to a gene.

This clonotype was seen ten or more times. J is TRBJ2-5 and V is TRBV20-1; D possibly corresponds to TRBD2 (5 bases). The CDR3 totals 13 residues. CDR1 and CDR2 (germline): DFQATT, SNEGSKA (reference sequence). V was cut by 6 bases and J by 2 bases, with 13 bases left in between. The CDR3 sequence is CSASPRGQETQYF. The CDR3 nucleotides read TGCAGTGCCTCGCCACGGGGTCAAGAGACCCAGTACTTC.

This clonotype showed up many times. The rearrangement joins TRBV11-2 to TRBJ1-1; D unresolved. This CDR3 has 13 amino acids. Per germline, CDR1 SGHAT and CDR2 FQNNGV. V dropped 1 base and J dropped 7 bases, with 10 bases sitting between them. The CDR3, as DNA: TGTGCCAGCAGCTTAGTTATAGCCGATGAAGCTTTCTTT. It encodes CASSLVIADEAFF.